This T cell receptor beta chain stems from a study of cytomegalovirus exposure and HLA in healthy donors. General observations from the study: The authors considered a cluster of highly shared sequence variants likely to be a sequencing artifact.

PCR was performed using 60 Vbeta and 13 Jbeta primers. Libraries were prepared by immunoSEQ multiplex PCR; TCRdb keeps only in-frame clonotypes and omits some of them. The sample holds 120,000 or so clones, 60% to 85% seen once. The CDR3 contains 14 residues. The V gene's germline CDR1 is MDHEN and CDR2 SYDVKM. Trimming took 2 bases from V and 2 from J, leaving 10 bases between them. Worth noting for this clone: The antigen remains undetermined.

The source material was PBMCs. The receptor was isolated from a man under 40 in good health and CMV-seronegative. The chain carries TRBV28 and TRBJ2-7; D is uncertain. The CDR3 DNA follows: TGTGCCAGCAGTTTAGGGCCTGCCCCCTACGAGCAGTACTTC. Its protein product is CASSLGPAPYEQYF.